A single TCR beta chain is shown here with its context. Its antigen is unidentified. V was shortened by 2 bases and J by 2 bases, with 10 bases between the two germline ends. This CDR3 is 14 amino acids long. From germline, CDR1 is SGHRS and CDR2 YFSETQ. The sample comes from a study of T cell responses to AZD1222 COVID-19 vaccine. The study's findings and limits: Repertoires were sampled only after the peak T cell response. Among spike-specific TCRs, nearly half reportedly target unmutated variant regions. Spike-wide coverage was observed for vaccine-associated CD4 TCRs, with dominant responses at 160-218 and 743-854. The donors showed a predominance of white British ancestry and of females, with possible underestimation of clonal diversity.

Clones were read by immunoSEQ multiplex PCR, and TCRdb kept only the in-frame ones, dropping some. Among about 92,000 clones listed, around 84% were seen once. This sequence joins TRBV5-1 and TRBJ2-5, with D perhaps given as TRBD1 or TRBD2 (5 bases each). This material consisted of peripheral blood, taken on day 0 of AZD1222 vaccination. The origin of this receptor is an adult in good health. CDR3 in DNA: TGCGCCAGCAGCTTACCGGGACCTCAAGAGACCCAGTACTTC. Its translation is CASSLPGPQETQYF.